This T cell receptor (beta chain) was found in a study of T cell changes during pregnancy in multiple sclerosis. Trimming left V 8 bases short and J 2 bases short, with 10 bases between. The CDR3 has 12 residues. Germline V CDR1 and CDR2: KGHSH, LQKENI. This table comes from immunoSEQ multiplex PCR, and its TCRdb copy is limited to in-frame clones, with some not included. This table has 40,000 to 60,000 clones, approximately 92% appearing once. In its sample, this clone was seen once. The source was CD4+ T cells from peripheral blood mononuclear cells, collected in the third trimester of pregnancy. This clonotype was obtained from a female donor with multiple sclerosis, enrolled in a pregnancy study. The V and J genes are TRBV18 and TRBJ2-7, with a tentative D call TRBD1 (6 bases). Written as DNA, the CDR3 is TGTGCCAGCCAGGGGTTAGCCTACGAGCAGTACTTC. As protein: CASQGLAYEQYF. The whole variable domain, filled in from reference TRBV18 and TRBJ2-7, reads NAGVMQNPRHLVRRRGQEARLRCSPMKGHSHVYWYRQLPEEGLKFMVYLQKENIIDESGMPKERFSAEFPKEGPSILRIQQVVRGDSAAYFCASQGLAYEQYFGPGTRLTVT.